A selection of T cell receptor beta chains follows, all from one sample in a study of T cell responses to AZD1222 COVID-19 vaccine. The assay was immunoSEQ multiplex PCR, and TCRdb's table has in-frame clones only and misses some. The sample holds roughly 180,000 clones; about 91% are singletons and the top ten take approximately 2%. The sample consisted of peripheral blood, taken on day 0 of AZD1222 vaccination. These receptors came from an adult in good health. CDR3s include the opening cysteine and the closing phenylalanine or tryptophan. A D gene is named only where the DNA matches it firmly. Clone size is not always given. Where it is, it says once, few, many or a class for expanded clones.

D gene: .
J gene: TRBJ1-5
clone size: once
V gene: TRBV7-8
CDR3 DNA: TGTGCCAGCAGCTTTTTACGTACAGACAATCAGCCCCAGCATTTT
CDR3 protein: CASSFLRTDNQPQHF

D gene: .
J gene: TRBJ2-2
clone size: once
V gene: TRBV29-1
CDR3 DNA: TGCAGCGTTGCCCTCGACACGGAAAGGGCCGGGGAGCTGTTTTTT
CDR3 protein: CSVALDTERAGELFF

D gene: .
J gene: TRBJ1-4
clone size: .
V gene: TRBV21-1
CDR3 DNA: TGTGCCAGCAGCACTCGGACACCCCTGGGAGGTGAAAAACTGTTTTTT
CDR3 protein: CASSTRTPLGGEKLFF

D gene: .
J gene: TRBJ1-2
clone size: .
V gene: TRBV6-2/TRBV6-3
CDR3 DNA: TGTGCCAGCAGTGACGGACTTCACTATGGCTACACCTTC
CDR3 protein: CASSDGLHYGYTF

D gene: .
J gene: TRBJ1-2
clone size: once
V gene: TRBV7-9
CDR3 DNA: TGTGCCAGCAGCTCCCGTGACCAGGGGCACTATGGCTACACCTTC
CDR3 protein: CASSSRDQGHYGYTF

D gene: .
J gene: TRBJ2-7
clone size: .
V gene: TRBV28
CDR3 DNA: TGTGCCAGCAGTTTTTTCAGCGGAGGGGTCTACGAGCAGTACTTC
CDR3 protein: CASSFFSGGVYEQYF

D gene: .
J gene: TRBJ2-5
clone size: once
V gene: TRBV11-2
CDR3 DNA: TGTGCCAGCAGCTTAGAGCAGGGGGGCCAAGAGACCCAGTACTTC
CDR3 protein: CASSLEQGGQETQYF

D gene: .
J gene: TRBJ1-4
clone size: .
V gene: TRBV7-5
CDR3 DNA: TGTGCCAGAAGCGTACGGGGGTCGGGGAGTACTAATGAAAAACTGTTTTTT
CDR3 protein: CARSVRGSGSTNEKLFF

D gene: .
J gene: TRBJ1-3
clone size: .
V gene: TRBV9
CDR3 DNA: TGTGCCAGCAGCCCATCGGGTGCGGTCTCTGGAAACACCATATATTTT
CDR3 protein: CASSPSGAVSGNTIYF

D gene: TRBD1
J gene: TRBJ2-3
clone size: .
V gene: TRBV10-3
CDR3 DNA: TGTGCCATCAGTGATCCGGGACAGGGGTCGACGGATACGCAGTATTTT
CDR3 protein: CAISDPGQGSTDTQYF

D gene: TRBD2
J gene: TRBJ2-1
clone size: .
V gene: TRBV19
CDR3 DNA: TGTGCCAGTAGTATTGGCGTTAGCGGGAGCTCCTACAATGAGCAGTTCTTC
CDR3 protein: CASSIGVSGSSYNEQFF

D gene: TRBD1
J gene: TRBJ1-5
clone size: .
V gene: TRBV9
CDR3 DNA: TGTGCCAGCAACGGTGGACAGGGCAATCAGCCCCAGCATTTT
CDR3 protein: CASNGGQGNQPQHF

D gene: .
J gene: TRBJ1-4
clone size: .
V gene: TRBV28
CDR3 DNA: TGTGCCAGCAGGACGCGGGAGACACGGGAAAAACTGTTTTTT
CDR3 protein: CASRTRETREKLFF

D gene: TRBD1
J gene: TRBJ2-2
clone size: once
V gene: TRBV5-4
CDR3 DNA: TGTGCCAGCAGCTTCCCGGGACAGGGGGAGACCGGGGAGCTGTTTTTT
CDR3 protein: CASSFPGQGETGELFF

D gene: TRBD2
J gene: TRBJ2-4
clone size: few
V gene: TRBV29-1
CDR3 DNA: TGCAGCGTTAAAGGAAGCGGGATGGGGGGAAACATTCAGTACTTC
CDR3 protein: CSVKGSGMGGNIQYF

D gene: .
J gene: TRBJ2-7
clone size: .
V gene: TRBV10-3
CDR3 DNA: TGTGCCATCAGTTTCCAGGGAGACGAGCAGTACTTC
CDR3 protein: CAISFQGDEQYF

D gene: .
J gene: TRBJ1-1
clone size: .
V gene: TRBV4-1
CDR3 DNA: TGCGCCAGCAGCCACCGCCAGGGGACTGAAGCTTTCTTT
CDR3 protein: CASSHRQGTEAFF

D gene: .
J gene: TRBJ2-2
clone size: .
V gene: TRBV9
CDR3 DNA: TGTGCCAGCAGCGTAGCTATCGCCGGGGAGCTGTTTTTT
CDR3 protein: CASSVAIAGELFF

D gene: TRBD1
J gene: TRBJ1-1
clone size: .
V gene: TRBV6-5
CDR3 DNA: TGTGCCAGCAGTTACTCGACAGGGAATTCTGAAGCTTTCTTT
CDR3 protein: CASSYSTGNSEAFF

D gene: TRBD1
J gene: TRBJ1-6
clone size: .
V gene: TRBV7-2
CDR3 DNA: TGTGCCAGCAGCTTAAAAACAGGGGTATATAATTCACCCCTCCACTTT
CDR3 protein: CASSLKTGVYNSPLHF

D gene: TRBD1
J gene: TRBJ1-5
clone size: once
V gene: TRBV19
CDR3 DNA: TGTGCCAGTAGTATTTTGGCAGGACAGGGGGCGTTGGTTCAGCCCCAGCATTTT
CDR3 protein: CASSILAGQGALVQPQHF

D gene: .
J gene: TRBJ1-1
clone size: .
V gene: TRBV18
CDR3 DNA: TGTGCCAGCTCACCACTGACAGGCGAAGCTTTCTTT
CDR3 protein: CASSPLTGEAFF

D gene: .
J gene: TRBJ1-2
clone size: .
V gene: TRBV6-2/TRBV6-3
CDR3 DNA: TGTGCCAGCAGTTACCCCGAGGCGGGCTACACCTTC
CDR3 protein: CASSYPEAGYTF

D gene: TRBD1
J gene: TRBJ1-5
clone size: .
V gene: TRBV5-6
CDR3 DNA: TGTGCCAGCAGTTACAGGGGCGGCAATCAGCCCCAGCATTTT
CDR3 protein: CASSYRGGNQPQHF

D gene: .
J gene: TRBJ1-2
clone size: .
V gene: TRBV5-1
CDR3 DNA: TGCGCCAGCCGGGAAAGCCTCTCAGTTGGGGGCTACACCTTC
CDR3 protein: CASRESLSVGGYTF

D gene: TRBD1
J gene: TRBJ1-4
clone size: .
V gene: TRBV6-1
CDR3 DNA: TGTGCCAGCAGTGAAAGGGACAGAGTAGTAGGCGAAAAACTGTTTTTT
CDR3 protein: CASSERDRVVGEKLFF

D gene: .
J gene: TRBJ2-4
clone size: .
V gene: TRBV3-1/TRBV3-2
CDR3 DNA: TGTGCCAGCAGCGGTTGGGGTCAGGGCAAAAACATTCAGTACTTC
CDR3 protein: CASSGWGQGKNIQYF

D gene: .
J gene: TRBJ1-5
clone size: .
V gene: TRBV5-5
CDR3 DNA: TGTGCCAGCAGCCCGGGACCGATAAGCAATCAGCCCCAGCATTTT
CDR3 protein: CASSPGPISNQPQHF

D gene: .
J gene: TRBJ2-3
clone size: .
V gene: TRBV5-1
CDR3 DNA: TGCGCCAGCAGCCCTAAGCGGGATACGCAGTATTTT
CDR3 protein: CASSPKRDTQYF

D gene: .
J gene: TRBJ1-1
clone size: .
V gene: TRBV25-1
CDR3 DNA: TGTGCCAGCAGTGAATCCCACGCAGCGACTGAAGCTTTCTTT
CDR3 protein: CASSESHAATEAFF

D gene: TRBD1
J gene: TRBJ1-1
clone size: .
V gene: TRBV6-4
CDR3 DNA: TGTGCCAGCAGCGTGGACAGGGGCACTGAAGCTTTCTTT
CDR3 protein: CASSVDRGTEAFF

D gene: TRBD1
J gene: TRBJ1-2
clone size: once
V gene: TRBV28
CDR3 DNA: TGTGCCAGCAGTTTTTCCACCAGGGGGAGTGGCTACACCTTC
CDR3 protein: CASSFSTRGSGYTF

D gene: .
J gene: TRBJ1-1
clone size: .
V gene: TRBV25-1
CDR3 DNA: TGTGCCAGCAGTCCGAGCGTGGGACCTGAAGCTTTCTTT
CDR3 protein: CASSPSVGPEAFF

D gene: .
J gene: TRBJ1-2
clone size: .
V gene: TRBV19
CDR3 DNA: TGTGCCAGTAGCACTAACGGTGCGGCACGGGGTGGCTACACCTTC
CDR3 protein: CASSTNGAARGGYTF

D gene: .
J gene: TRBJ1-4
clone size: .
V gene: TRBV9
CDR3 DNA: TGTGCCAGCAGCGTATCATCCTCCTCTGAAAAACTGTTTTTT
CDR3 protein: CASSVSSSSEKLFF

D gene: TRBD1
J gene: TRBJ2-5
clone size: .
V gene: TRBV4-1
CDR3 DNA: TGCGCCAGCAGCCTCACGACAGGGAGTGTGGAGACCCAGTACTTC
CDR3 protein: CASSLTTGSVETQYF

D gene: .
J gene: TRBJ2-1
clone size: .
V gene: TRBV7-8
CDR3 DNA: TGTGCCAGCAGCTTAACCGGGACCCGACCTAACAATGAGCAGTTCTTC
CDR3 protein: CASSLTGTRPNNEQFF

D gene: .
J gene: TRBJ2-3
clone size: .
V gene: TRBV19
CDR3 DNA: TGTGCCAGTAGCCTAGGGGTCGGGACAGATACGCAGTATTTT
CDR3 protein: CASSLGVGTDTQYF

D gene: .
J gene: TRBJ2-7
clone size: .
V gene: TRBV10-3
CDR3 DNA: TGTGCCATCAGCAAATCTACATTGGACAGCAGAACCTACGAGCAGTACTTC
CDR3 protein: CAISKSTLDSRTYEQYF

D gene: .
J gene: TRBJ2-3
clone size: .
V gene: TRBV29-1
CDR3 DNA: TGCAGCGTCCTGGGACGGAATACGCAGTATTTT
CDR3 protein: CSVLGRNTQYF

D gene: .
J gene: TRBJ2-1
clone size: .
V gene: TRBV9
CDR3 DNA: TGTGCCAGCAGCGTAGCGGGTATGGTGGCCAATGAGCAGTTCTTC
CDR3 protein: CASSVAGMVANEQFF

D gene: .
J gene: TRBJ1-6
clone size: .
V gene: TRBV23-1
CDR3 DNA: TGCGCCAGCAGTCAAGATAATTCACCCCTCCACTTT
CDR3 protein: CASSQDNSPLHF

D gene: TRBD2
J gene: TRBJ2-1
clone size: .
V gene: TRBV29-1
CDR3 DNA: TGCAGCGTTGAAGATGCTAGCGGGGGGGTAGCCTACAATGAGCAGTTCTTC
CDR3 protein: CSVEDASGGVAYNEQFF

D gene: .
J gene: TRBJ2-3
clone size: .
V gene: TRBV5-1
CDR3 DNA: TGCGCCAGCAACCGATTGCGTTTTCAGTGGGAAACAGATACGCAGTATTTT
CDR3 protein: CASNRLRFQWETDTQYF

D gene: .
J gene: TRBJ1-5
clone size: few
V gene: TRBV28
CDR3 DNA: TGTGCCAGCACCTTGGGGGGTTTCTGGCAGCCCCAGCATTTT
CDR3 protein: CASTLGGFWQPQHF

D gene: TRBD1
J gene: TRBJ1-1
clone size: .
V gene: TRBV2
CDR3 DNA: TGTGCCAGCAGTTACCTACAGGGGCAGGTGGCTGAAGCTTTCTTT
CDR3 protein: CASSYLQGQVAEAFF

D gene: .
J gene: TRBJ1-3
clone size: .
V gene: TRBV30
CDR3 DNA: TGTGCCTGGAGTCCGTGGACACCTGGAAACACCATATATTTT
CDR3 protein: CAWSPWTPGNTIYF